This TCR beta chain was found in a study of T-cell memory formation after mild COVID-19. TCRdb processed the 5' RACE reads anew with MiXCR; each CDR3 protein has one entry. The data hold 450,000 or so distinct CDR3 sequences, with around 27% observed a single time. This clonotype was detected only a few times. One end of the junction is discordant with germline, which a read error may explain. The CDR3 length is 15 residues. Per germline, CDR1 MNHEY and CDR2 SVGAGI. The chain couples TRBV6-5 to TRBJ1-1, with 7 positions matching TRBD1. The source material was PBMCs or a T cell subset sorted from them (not recorded which). The receptor was isolated from an adult woman who had mild COVID-19 (a few samples of this study predate the infection). Cell type and time point are not known. For the CDR3, the DNA is TGTGCCAGCAGTCGGAGAGCAGGGGGGAACAGTGAAGCTTTCTTT. As protein: CASSRRAGGNSEAFF.